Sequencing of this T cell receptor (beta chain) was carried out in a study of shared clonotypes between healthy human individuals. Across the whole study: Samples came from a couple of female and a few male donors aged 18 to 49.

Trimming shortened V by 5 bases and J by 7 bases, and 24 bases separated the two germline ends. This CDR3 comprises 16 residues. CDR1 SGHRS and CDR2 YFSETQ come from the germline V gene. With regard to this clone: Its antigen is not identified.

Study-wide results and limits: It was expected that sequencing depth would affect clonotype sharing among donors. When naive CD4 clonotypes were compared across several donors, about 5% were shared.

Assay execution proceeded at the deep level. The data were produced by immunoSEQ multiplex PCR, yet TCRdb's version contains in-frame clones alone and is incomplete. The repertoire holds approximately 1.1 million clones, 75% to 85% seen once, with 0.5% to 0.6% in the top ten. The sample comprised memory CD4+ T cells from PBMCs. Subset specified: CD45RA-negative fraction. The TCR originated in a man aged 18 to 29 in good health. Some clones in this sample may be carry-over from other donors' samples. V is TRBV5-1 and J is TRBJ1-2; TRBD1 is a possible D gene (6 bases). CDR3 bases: TGCGCCAGCAGGTCGGACAGCACAACAAGATTGGGTGGCTACACCTTC. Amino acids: CASRSDSTTRLGGYTF.